This TCR beta chain was recorded in a study of regulatory T cells in long-lasting Graves disease (dated by TCRdb to the early 2020s). With regard to the full study: In the newly diagnosed Graves' disease group, patients had been taking antithyroid drugs for less than 3 months. A total of some 35 samples underwent TCR sequencing, from some 13 patients with persistent Graves' disease and 20 or so patients with newly diagnosed Graves' disease. The study took place in China and was registered as a clinical trial. This study used TCR sequencing and RNA sequencing of peripheral blood to compare persistent Graves' disease patients against newly diagnosed Graves' disease patients.

Receptor libraries were prepared by multiplex PCR. This sample was sequenced with an Illumina HiSeq 4000. CDR3 regions were amplified by Arm-PCR with iRepertoire HTBI primers to construct TCR beta libraries. Before sequencing, the PCR products went through gel purification. In the original analysis: Across samples, 62 TRBV and over 11 TRBJ segments were identified and used for gene usage analysis of CDR3 amino acid clonotypes. COPE and FqMerger were used to merge the filtered high-quality paired reads into contigs. BLAST was used to align contigs to IMGT TRBV, TRBD and TRBJ reference genes, with CDR3 defined following IMGT. Any clonotype with a frequency above 0.1% was classified as a highly expanded clone. Repertoire diversity was measured by Shannon entropy, and V-J evenness by the Gini coefficient. Public clonotypes were defined as clonotypes shared by more than one individual. TCRdb cleaned the public reads at Q25 with fastp, built clones with MiXCR and kept in-frame beta chains. A single entry per CDR3 protein holds the most common genes and DNA from its merged rows. The V and J calls follow TCRdb's processing rather than the paper's. The sample table lists a few hundred thousand distinct CDR3 sequences, around 15% of them with a count of one. The ten largest make up around a sixth of the sample.

This clonotype was counted ten times or more. Which antigen it targets is not known. No per-base quality is available; no much larger clone lies one base away. The time point label on this specimen signifies: newly diagnosed GD, antithyroid drugs for less than 3 months. For both TCR sequencing and RNA sequencing, RNA was extracted from PBMCs in TRIzol. Graves' disease was diagnosed according to American Thyroid Association guidelines. The patients came from an endocrinology department in Xi'an, China. Each patient gave 8.5 to 9.5 milliliters of peripheral blood, collected in an EDTA anticoagulant tube. Ficoll Paque Plus density gradient separation was used to isolate PBMCs, and no further T cell sorting was performed. An Agilent 2100 Bioanalyzer and agarose gel were used to assess RNA quality, and a NanoDrop 2000 was used to measure RNA concentration. Results the study describes overall, beyond this receptor: The study examined only peripheral blood because the primary lesion, thyroid tissue, could not be accessed. Persistent Graves' disease patients showed lower TCR Shannon entropy and fewer highly expanded clones than newly diagnosed patients, suggesting clonal expansion. The small sample size was acknowledged by the authors as a limitation that may reduce accuracy. Persistent patients shared more public clonotypes among themselves (2,741) than newly diagnosed patients did (more than 950). Preferential use of TRBV28, TRBJ1-2 and TRBJ2-5 was observed in persistent disease, whereas TRBV20-1 and TRBJ2-1 were favored in newly diagnosed disease. Only the TCR beta chain was sequenced and analyzed.

CDR1 and CDR2 are read off the germline V gene (reference sequence) as SGHKS and YYEKEE. From cysteine to phenylalanine, the CDR3 is 14 amino acids long. Only CDR3 DNA is held: 42 bases, read in frame from base 1. The V and J ends are trimmed by 4 bases and 0 bases, leaving 8 bases between them. The same data also went into a second study, on T cells in Graves' hyperthyroidism and ophthalmopathy. As described in the second report: Graves' hyperthyroidism was defined as stable when no progression to ophthalmopathy occurred over 18 months of follow-up. Hyperthyroidism patients were newly diagnosed, had a disease duration of under 2 months, and were aged 18 to 65 years. Exclusion was applied to patients with uncontrolled infections, other autoimmune diseases, pregnancy or lactation. Diagnoses were established on the basis of clinical symptoms, serum thyroxine and TRAb, thyroid ultrasound, and orbital computed tomography. The first round of RT-PCR for the TCR CDR3 was performed with the HTBI primer set and the Qiagen OneStep RT-PCR kit. Most expanded thyroid clonotypes (frequency above 0.001) were also found in blood, which suggests that blood repertoires may mirror thyroid immune responses. A model built on a 13 V-J signature distinguished ophthalmopathy from stable hyperthyroidism, reaching 87.88% sensitivity and 81.08% specificity in cross-validation and 80%/75% in testing. In validation, progression to ophthalmopathy was predicted by the model with approximately 67% sensitivity and nearly 75% specificity, a median of approximately 7.1 months before onset. A discovery cohort of around 100 patients, 43 with Graves' ophthalmopathy and under 60 with stable Graves' hyperthyroidism, was used to find distinguishing TCR V-J signatures. Whether ophthalmopathy could be predicted prospectively was tested in an independent validation cohort made up of 18 to 20 hyperthyroidism patients plus 17 patients who later progressed to ophthalmopathy. The approximately 95 discovery patients were divided at random into training and test sets in a 7:3 ratio. The study also compared thyroid tissue and blood T-cell repertoires from several Graves' hyperthyroidism patients. Once sampling was done, hyperthyroidism patients were given methimazole at a starting dose of 30 mg daily, whereas ophthalmopathy patients were given high-dose intravenous methylprednisolone. The libraries were constructed in a second round of multiplex PCR and then size-selected and purified. Paired-end sequencing of the libraries was performed with 100 bp reads on an Illumina HiSeq2000. Raw data were processed with SOAPnuke, discarding reads with adapters, uncalled bases, mean Phred below 15, or no exact constant-primer or identifier match. COPE v1.2.5 was used to merge the high-quality paired reads, and each unique nucleotide sequence was defined as a clonotype. MiTCR v1.1 was used to align clonotypes to the IMGT TRBV, TRBD and TRBJ reference segments. Analysis was restricted to V-J combinations with a frequency above 0.0001, which covered roughly 99% of repertoires. The TCS score was defined as the ratio of F50 (clonal expansion) to E x V (chaos), calculated using BLOSUM62-based TCRdist between CDR3 peptides within each V-J. Welch's t-statistics and random forest reduced 500 to 650 V-J features to about 13, which were used in a naive Bayes classifier (R e1071). Sample size was not statistically predetermined, and blinding of investigators to group allocation was not performed. The paper reports TCR Vbeta CDR3 sequencing of more than 120 peripheral blood samples: 43 ophthalmopathy, roughly 80 hyperthyroidism and some 17 progressor patients.

The receptor's source is a woman aged 45-60 years with Graves disease. Donor details come from another sample of the same person, matched by shared clones. The chain is encoded by TRBV5-5 joined to TRBJ2-1; the D gene is not confidently resolved. The specimen comprised peripheral blood mononuclear cells (PBMCs), sampled at new diagnosis, from a patient treated with antithyroid drugs. The nucleotide sequence reads TGTGCCAGCAGCCTAGATAGCTCCTACAATGAGCAGTTCTTC. Its product reads: CASSLDSSYNEQFF.